What follows are 29 T cell receptor beta chains derived from one specimen sequenced in a study of PD-1 blockade in classical Hodgkin lymphoma. Some clones are missing from TCRdb's copy, which holds only in-frame ones; the method was immunoSEQ multiplex PCR. The table records 90,000 to 140,000 clones, around nine tenths of them present only once. Time point here: cycle 4 day 1 (C4D1), after 5 to 7 weeks of nivolumab. Each patient experienced a relapse that followed autologous stem cell transplantation, and brentuximab vedotin exposure varied. Material: peripheral blood mononuclear cells (PBMCs), obtained before the fourth cycle of nivolumab. Receptors were obtained from a human donor with classical Hodgkin lymphoma.

This clone occurred once. This chain joins TRBV27 and TRBJ2-1; TRBD1 is a possible D gene (6 bases). V dropped 3 bases and J dropped 12 bases, with 15 bases sitting between them. The CDR3 is made up of 13 amino acids. Germline V gene lookup returns CDR1 MNHEY and CDR2 SMNVEV (reference sequence). Here the CDR3 DNA reads TGTGCCAGCAGTTTCAGGGGACCACGGCGGCAGTTCTTC. It specifies CASSFRGPRRQFF.

This rearrangement joins TRBV28 to TRBJ2-4; 7 bases map to TRBD2. CDR3 length: 14 residues. With V trimmed by 5 bases and J by 6 bases, 7 bases remained unmatched. Germline lookup yields CDR1 MDHEN and CDR2 SYDVKM. The DNA for the CDR3 is TGTGCCAGCAGTCCAGAAGCGGGACTAAACATTCAGTACTTC. This translates into CASSPEAGLNIQYF. The full variable domain, completed using reference TRBV28 and TRBJ2-4, is DVKVTQSSRYLVKRTGEKVFLECVQDMDHENMFWYRQDPGLGLRLIYFSYDVKMKEKGDIPEGYSVSREKKERFSLILESASTNQTSMYLCASSPEAGLNIQYFGAGTRLSVL.

This chain connects TRBV18 to TRBJ2-7, with 7 bases lining up with TRBD1. Germline V gene data show CDR1 as KGHSH and CDR2 as LQKENI. V was clipped by 4 bases and J by 2 bases; unmatched bases: 2. The CDR3 has 13 amino acids. CDR3 sequence (DNA): TGTGCCAGCTCACGGGACAGCGCCTACGAGCAGTACTTC. Translation gives CASSRDSAYEQYF.

The chain combines TRBV7-2 with TRBJ1-2; TRBD1 is a possible D gene (5 bases). Germline assignment: CDR1 SGHTA and CDR2 FQGNSA. V was clipped by 3 bases and J by 4 bases, with 18 bases between them. The CDR3 has 16 amino acids. The CDR3: CASSLREGPNTYGYTF. CDR3 bases: TGTGCCAGCAGCTTGAGAGAGGGGCCGAATACCTATGGCTACACCTTC.

The chain is built from TRBV7-9 and TRBJ2-3, with 9 bases identical to TRBD2. The CDR3 is 16 amino acids. With 5 bases clipped from V and 4 bases from J, the junction kept 10 bases outside the gene matches. CDR1 SEHNR and CDR2 FQNEAQ come from the germline V gene (reference sequence). CDR3 sequence reads: CASSKYSGSWADTQYF. CDR3 in DNA: TGTGCCAGCAGCAAATATAGCGGGAGTTGGGCAGATACGCAGTATTTT.

The V call is TRBV4-1, the J call TRBJ2-1; 7 nucleotides agree with TRBD1. Germline V gene lookup returns CDR1 MGHRA and CDR2 YSYEKL. V gave up 0 bases and J gave up 5 bases; unmatched junction bases: 7. CDR3 length equals 16 residues. CDR3 in DNA: TGCGCCAGCAGCCAAGATTTCGCAGGGGGTGACAATGAGCAGTTCTTC. Its translation: CASSQDFAGGDNEQFF.

V usage is TRBV25-1 and J usage is TRBJ1-2; a possible D gene is TRBD1 (5 bases). CDR1 is MGHDK, CDR2 SYGVNS, per germline. The CDR3 contains 13 residues. V lost 3 bases and J lost 2, with 7 bases in between. The CDR3: CASSEGGNYGYTF. For the CDR3, the DNA is TGTGCCAGCAGTGAGGGGGGGAACTATGGCTACACCTTC.

The rearrangement joins TRBV5-1 to TRBJ2-1; 13 nucleotides line up with TRBD2. Germline CDR1 SGHRS, CDR2 YFSETQ. V lost 0 bases and J lost 8; bases outside the gene matches: 8. CDR3 length equals 17 residues. In DNA, the CDR3 is TGCGCCAGCAGCTTGGGACTAGCGGGAGGCTCTAGGGATGAGCAGTTCTTC. It codes for CASSLGLAGGSRDEQFF.

The V call is TRBV7-2, the J call TRBJ2-7; the match to TRBD1 covers 7 bases. Germline V gene sequence: CDR1 SGHTA, CDR2 FQGNSA. The CDR3 runs to 14 residues. Trimming took 3 bases from V and 5 from J; bases not matched to a gene: 7. The CDR3 DNA follows: TGTGCCAGCAGCTTGCACAGGGGTGGCGACGAGCAGTACTTC. Translated, it gives CASSLHRGGDEQYF.

The chain has TRBV4-1 and TRBJ2-7, with TRBD1 matching over 7 bases. CDR1 and CDR2 (germline): MGHRA, YSYEKL. The CDR3 consists of 14 residues. V lost 4 bases and J lost 3; bases outside the gene matches: 6. CDR3 sequence reads: CASSLYRDSYEQYF. CDR3 nucleotide sequence: TGCGCCAGCAGCCTATACCGGGACAGCTACGAGCAGTACTTC.

The chain has TRBV19 and TRBJ1-5, with D possibly being TRBD1 (5 bases). This CDR3 is built from 16 residues. Germline V gene lookup returns CDR1 LNHDA and CDR2 SQIVND (reference sequence). V lost 2 bases, J lost 2 bases, and 13 bases lay in between. CDR3 coding DNA: TGTGCCAGTAGTATACCGCCCCAGGGTGGCAATCAGCCCCAGCATTTT. Translated, it gives CASSIPPQGGNQPQHF.

V gene TRBV4-2 combines with J gene TRBJ1-2; a weak D match, TRBD1 (6 bases). The germline CDR1 and CDR2 sequences are LGHNA and YNFKEQ. V gave up 4 bases and J gave up 6 bases, with 15 bases separating them. This CDR3 has 14 residues. CDR3 region: CASSPFWQGNGYTF. The DNA of the CDR3 is TGTGCCAGCAGCCCTTTTTGGCAGGGGAATGGCTACACCTTC.

The chain employs TRBV15 and TRBJ2-7; 7 bases line up with TRBD2. Germline V CDR1 and CDR2: LNHNV, YYDKDF (reference sequence). The CDR3 totals 15 residues. Germline trimming cut 4 bases from V and 0 bases from J; bases unmatched to any gene: 6. CDR3 nucleotides: TGTGCCACCAGCAAGAGCGGGGTCCCCTCCTACGAGCAGTACTTC. Translating it yields CATSKSGVPSYEQYF. Variable domain in full (rest from reference TRBV15 and TRBJ2-7): DAMVIQNPRYQVTQFGKPVTLSCSQTLNHNVMYWYQQKSSQAPKLLFHYYDKDFNNEADTPDNFQSRRPNTSFCFLDIRSPGLGDTAMYLCATSKSGVPSYEQYFGPGTRLTVT.

This clone was picked up a small number of times. The chain employs TRBV28 and TRBJ1-2, with 7 bases matching TRBD1. The CDR3 totals 12 residues. The germline V gene has CDR1 MDHEN and CDR2 SYDVKM. The ends lost 5 bases at V and 13 bases at J; junction bases unmatched: 10. The CDR3 sequence: CASSPGQEDLTF. DNA of the CDR3: TGTGCCAGCAGTCCCGGACAGGAGGATCTCACCTTC.

The chain employs TRBV28 and TRBJ1-5; 9 bases align to TRBD1. This CDR3 contains 15 residues. Germline lookup yields CDR1 MDHEN and CDR2 SYDVKM. V was clipped by 5 bases and J by 1 base; unmatched bases: 3. CDR3 sequence: CASSRGQGSNQPQHF. Written as DNA, the CDR3 is TGTGCCAGCAGTAGGGGACAGGGCAGCAATCAGCCCCAGCATTTT.

The genes are TRBV30 and TRBJ2-7; D uncertain. The CDR3 has 14 amino acids. V was shortened by 5 bases and J by 0 bases, with 14 bases between the two germline ends. Per the germline V gene, CDR1 is GTSNPN and CDR2 is SVGIG (reference sequence). The CDR3 region has the DNA TGTGCCTGGGCTAAAAAAGGGATCTCCTACGAGCAGTACTTC. Protein: CAWAKKGISYEQYF.

This rearrangement joins TRBV7-9 to TRBJ1-1, with D unclear. V was pared by 1 base and J by 12 bases, with 15 bases between. The CDR3 sequence is 13 residues long. The germline V gene encodes CDR1 SEHNR and CDR2 FQNEAQ (reference sequence). The CDR3 DNA is TGTGCCAGCAGCTTAGATGGCCCCATAAGTCCTTTCTTT. Translating gives CASSLDGPISPFF.

The rearrangement joins TRBV13 to TRBJ2-5, with D hard to call. This CDR3 has 13 residues. Trimming removed 5 bases at V and 7 bases at J, with 14 bases between. Germline values: CDR1 PRHDT, CDR2 FYEKMQ (reference sequence). CDR3 residues: CASSPLNGGTQYF. The CDR3 DNA reads TGTGCCAGCAGCCCTCTGAACGGTGGGACCCAGTACTTC.

This clone was observed a handful of times. This chain uses TRBV7-2 with TRBJ2-7; D is uncertain. Per the germline V gene, CDR1 is SGHTA and CDR2 is FQGNSA. V was trimmed by 4 bases and J by 5 bases, leaving 18 bases between them. This CDR3 is 15 amino acids long. The DNA of the CDR3 is TGTGCCAGCAGCTCCGCTCTTACTTCGGTCGACGAGCAGTACTTC. Protein product: CASSSALTSVDEQYF.

CDR3 nucleotides: TGTGCCAGCAGCGGACGAGGGGGCAATCAGCCCCAGCATTTT. Protein product: CASSGRGGNQPQHF. The chain carries TRBV7-2 and TRBJ1-5; D might be TRBD1 (5 bases). The CDR3 loop spans 14 amino acids. V was trimmed by 5 bases and J by 2 bases, leaving 10 bases between them. From germline, CDR1 is SGHTA and CDR2 FQGNSA. Together with reference TRBV7-2 and TRBJ1-5, the CDR3 gives the full variable domain: GAGVSQSPSNKVTEKGKDVELRCDPISGHTALYWYRQSLGQGLEFLIYFQGNSAPDKSGLPSDRFSAERTGGSVSTLTIQRTQQEDSAVYLCASSGRGGNQPQHFGDGTRLSIL.

This rearrangement joins TRBV4-1 to TRBJ2-7; 7 bases fit TRBD1. The CDR3 length is 16 residues. CDR1 and CDR2 from the germline V gene are MGHRA and YSYEKL. The V segment lost 4 bases and the J segment 6 bases; nucleotides outside the gene matches: 15. The DNA of the CDR3 is TGCGCCAGCAGCCTCCCTGAAGGAGACAGGGCTGGCGAGCAGTACTTC. It is translated as CASSLPEGDRAGEQYF.

The chain links TRBV19 to TRBJ1-4; no clear D gene. The V gene's germline CDR1 is LNHDA and CDR2 SQIVND (reference sequence). The V end was cut by 3 bases, the J end by 0 bases, with 8 bases between. This CDR3 contains 15 residues. DNA for the CDR3: TGTGCCAGTAGTATGTGGGGTGCAACTAATGAAAAACTGTTTTTT. It specifies CASSMWGATNEKLFF.

DNA of the CDR3: TGTGCCAGTAGTGTGATGGGAGAGAACACTGAAGCTTTCTTT. This codes for CASSVMGENTEAFF. The chain recombines TRBV19 with TRBJ1-1; D unresolved. The V end was cut by 5 bases, the J end by 1 base, with 11 bases between. This CDR3 spans 14 amino acids. Germline V CDR1 and CDR2: LNHDA, SQIVND (reference sequence).

The chain is built from TRBV7-2 and TRBJ2-1; D not resolved. Looked up from germline, CDR1 is SGHTA and CDR2 is FQGNSA. The CDR3 has 14 residues. V was trimmed by 5 bases and J by 2 bases, leaving 10 bases between them. Written as DNA, the CDR3 is TGTGCCAGCAGCCTTCCCTCGACCTACAATGAGCAGTTCTTC. Amino acid sequence: CASSLPSTYNEQFF.

The table lists this clone with a count of one. This chain links TRBV2 with TRBJ2-5; 7 bases match TRBD1. This CDR3 spans 17 amino acids. In germline, CDR1 is SNHLY, CDR2 FYNNEI. V shed 6 bases and J 5 bases; nucleotides not matched to a gene: 18. The CDR3 bases are TGTGCCAGCAGAGACTATACGGACAGGACTGACCGGGAGACCCAGTACTTC. Translated, it gives CASRDYTDRTDRETQYF.

This clone appeared once. The chain employs TRBV29-1 and TRBJ2-7; the match to TRBD1 covers 10 bases. The V and J ends lost 7 bases and 0 bases, in that order; junction bases with no gene match: 3. This CDR3 region has 13 residues. Per germline, CDR1 SQVTM and CDR2 ANQGSEA. CDR3 DNA sequence: TGCAGCGCCGGGACAGGGGACTCCTACGAGCAGTACTTC. It translates to CSAGTGDSYEQYF.

This chain links TRBV11-3 with TRBJ2-1; D is uncertain. CDR1 is SGHNT, CDR2 YENEEA, per germline. This CDR3 has 14 residues. The V gene lost 5 bases and the J gene lost 3 bases, with 11 bases spanning the gap. In DNA, the CDR3 is TGTGCCAGCAGCCCATGGGATTACTACAATGAGCAGTTCTTC. Translation gives CASSPWDYYNEQFF.

With regard to this clone: Other DNA variants within this sample encode the same CDR3. The chain couples TRBV28 to TRBJ1-3; D gene ambiguous. V was pared by 5 bases and J by 0 bases, with 8 bases between. CDR3 length equals 14 residues. The germline V gene has CDR1 MDHEN and CDR2 SYDVKM. CDR3 bases: TGTGCCAGCAGTCCCGGGAACTCTGGAAACACCATATATTTT. As protein: CASSPGNSGNTIYF.

The gene calls are TRBV19 and TRBJ2-1; the D is unclear. Trimming took off 4 bases at V and 1 base at J, with 14 bases between the two ends. Germline V gene sequence: CDR1 LNHDA, CDR2 SQIVND (reference sequence). The CDR3 totals 16 residues. This CDR3 reads CASSTPQLMSYNEQFF. The CDR3 DNA reads as TGTGCCAGTAGTACCCCTCAGCTGATGTCCTACAATGAGCAGTTCTTC.